This TCR beta chain was found in a study of shared clonotypes between healthy human individuals. About the study: Per-donor plates numbered three CD4 naive, three CD4 memory, two CD8 naive and one CD8 memory.

CD8 memory combined CD45RO+ cells with CCR7-negative CD45RA+ TemRA cells. Regarding the study as a whole: Rarefaction showed sorted-subset sequencing was incomplete despite large depth.

CDR1 and CDR2 (germline): SGHAT, FQNNGV. There are 18 residues in the CDR3. Trimming stripped 1 base from V and 2 bases from J, with 18 bases between. In regard to this clone: The antigen is undetermined.

This table comes from immunoSEQ multiplex PCR, and its TCRdb copy is limited to in-frame clones, with some not included. Of about 690,000 clones listed, roughly 87% are singletons. This chain joins TRBV11-2 and TRBJ2-1, with D possibly being TRBD1 or TRBD2 (5 bases each). The source material was memory CD8+ T cells from PBMCs. Regarding subset: CD45RO+ cells pooled with CCR7-negative TemRA cells. The source of this sequence is a man aged 18-30 years in good health. Some clones in this sample may be carry-over from other donors' samples. CDR3 in amino acids: CASSLAVGPLSAYNEQFF. DNA for the CDR3: TGTGCCAGCAGCTTAGCAGTGGGACCCCTGAGTGCCTACAATGAGCAGTTCTTC. The full variable domain, in which reference TRBV11-2 and TRBJ2-1 provide the parts outside the CDR3, is EAGVAQSPRYKIIEKRQSVAFWCNPISGHATLYWYQQILGQGPKLLIQFQNNGVVDDSQLPKDRFSAERLKGVDSTLKIQPAKLEDSAVYLCASSLAVGPLSAYNEQFFGPGTRLTVL.